This entry lists 25 T cell receptor beta chains sequenced from one sample in a study of cytomegalovirus exposure and HLA in healthy donors. It was with 60 Vbeta and 13 Jbeta primers that the PCR ran. TCRdb's table, derived via immunoSEQ multiplex PCR, lists solely in-frame clones and lacks some. The table has 90,000 to 120,000 clones, roughly three quarters seen once. The sequencing input was PBMCs. The receptor source for this set is a young man in good health and CMV-seronegative.

The chain links TRBV2 to TRBJ1-1, with TRBD1 matching over 8 bases. This CDR3 comprises 14 residues. Germline trimming cut 6 bases from V and 1 base from J; bases unmatched to any gene: 4. Germline lookup yields CDR1 SNHLY and CDR2 FYNNEI. CDR3 coding DNA: TGTGCCAGCAGCCGAGACAGGGGGAACACTGAAGCTTTCTTT. It codes for CASSRDRGNTEAFF.

The V and J genes are TRBV6-5 and TRBJ2-3, with 10 bases aligning to TRBD2. This CDR3 has 15 residues. Germline CDR1 MNHEY, CDR2 SVGAGI. The V and J ends lost 6 bases and 1 base, in that order; junction bases with no gene match: 4. CDR3 DNA: TGTGCCAGCAGACAAGGACTAGCGGGCACAGATACGCAGTATTTT. Protein product: CASRQGLAGTDTQYF.

The chain combines TRBV23-1 with TRBJ2-2; TRBD1 aligns across 12 bases. TRBV23-1 is labeled an ORF, and its function is uncertain. Trimming took 0 bases from V and 6 from J; bases not matched to a gene: 2. The CDR3 sequence is 16 residues long. CDR3 nucleotide sequence: TGCGCCAGCAGTCAATCGGGGACAGGGGGCTCCGGGGAGCTGTTTTTT. Translated: CASSQSGTGGSGELFF.

The chain carries TRBV10-3 and TRBJ2-1; TRBD1 is a possible D gene (5 bases). The V end was cut by 0 bases, the J end by 8 bases, with 17 bases between. This CDR3 has 16 amino acids. Germline V gene sequence: CDR1 ENHRY, CDR2 SYGVKD. CDR3 region: CAISESGSFQGHEQFF. CDR3 sequence (DNA): TGTGCCATCAGTGAGTCGGGCAGCTTCCAGGGCCATGAGCAGTTCTTC.

This clone was observed a few times. This chain uses TRBV10-1 with TRBJ2-7; 12 nucleotides line up with TRBD1. The CDR3 consists of 14 residues. With 8 bases clipped from V and 6 bases from J, the junction kept 8 bases outside the gene matches. Germline assignment: CDR1 WNHNN and CDR2 SYGVQD (reference sequence). CDR3 sequence reads: CASHGTGGTCEQYF. The DNA for the CDR3 is TGCGCCAGCCACGGGACAGGGGGCACATGCGAGCAGTACTTC.

The rearrangement links TRBV27 to TRBJ2-5; 11 positions agree with TRBD2. The CDR3 is made up of 15 amino acids. With 3 bases clipped from V and 5 bases from J, the junction kept 5 bases outside the gene matches. Germline CDR1 and CDR2: MNHEY and SMNVEV (reference sequence). The CDR3 protein is CASSFTSGGWETQYF. The CDR3 nucleotides are TGTGCCAGCAGTTTTACTAGCGGGGGCTGGGAGACCCAGTACTTC.

As DNA, the CDR3 is TGTGCCAGCAGCTTTAGCGGGGCGACAGATACGCAGTATTTT. The encoded protein is CASSFSGATDTQYF. This rearrangement joins TRBV5-4 to TRBJ2-3; TRBD2 matches 8 bases. V trimming: 2 bases; J trimming: 3 bases; junction bases outside the gene matches: 2. Looked up from germline, CDR1 is SGHNT and CDR2 is YYREEE (reference sequence). The CDR3 is made up of 14 amino acids.

Details on this clone: A junction boundary mismatches the germline segment, possibly from a read error. J is TRBJ1-6 and V is TRBV7-9; 7 bases line up with TRBD1. Germline CDR1 and CDR2: SEHNR and FQNEAQ (reference sequence). This CDR3 is 15 amino acids long. The chain's CDR3 is CSSRSGQAYNSPLHF. In DNA, the CDR3 is TGTTCCAGCAGGTCCGGACAGGCCTATAATTCACCCCTCCACTTT.

The chain joins TRBV7-9 to TRBJ1-1; D is possibly TRBD1 (5 bases). The CDR3 loop spans 16 amino acids. Trimming cost V 0 bases and J 11 bases, with 22 bases left between them. CDR1 and CDR2 (germline): SEHNR, FQNEAQ (reference sequence). The CDR3 coding sequence is TGTGCCAGCAGCTTAGCCGCCCCGACAGACATCACATTGGCTTTCTTT. It encodes CASSLAAPTDITLAFF.

This chain joins TRBV11-2 and TRBJ2-1; D is undetermined. The CDR3 extends over 14 amino acids. The germline V gene has CDR1 SGHAT and CDR2 FQNNGV. Between the trimmed V and J ends, which lost 3 bases and 6 bases, there was a span of 12 bases. The CDR3 region is CASSFSSVANEQFF. CDR3 coding DNA: TGTGCCAGCAGCTTCTCCAGCGTAGCCAATGAGCAGTTCTTC.

V gene TRBV5-4 combines with J gene TRBJ2-5, with 8 bases fitting TRBD1. With 1 base clipped from V and 3 bases from J, the junction kept 2 bases outside the gene matches. The CDR3 is made up of 14 amino acids. From germline, CDR1 is SGHNT and CDR2 YYREEE (reference sequence). The CDR3 protein is CASSLSDREETQYF. Here the CDR3 DNA reads TGTGCCAGCAGCTTGTCGGACAGGGAAGAGACCCAGTACTTC.

The J gene is TRBJ1-2, the V gene TRBV5-3; the D is unclear. TRBV5-3 is an ORF, with its function uncertain. The V and J ends lost 4 bases and 8 bases respectively, with 12 bases between them. This CDR3 is built from 12 residues. Written as DNA, the CDR3 is TGTGCCAGAAGCCCGGTCGCGGGCGGCTACACCTTC. It codes for CARSPVAGGYTF.

The chain recombines TRBV5-1 with TRBJ1-4; D not certain. The V gene lost 5 bases and the J gene lost 6 bases, with 14 bases spanning the gap. Per the germline V gene, CDR1 is SGHRS and CDR2 is YFSETQ. The CDR3 sequence is 14 residues long. The CDR3 bases are TGCGCCAGCAGGATGGGAGGGTGGGATGAAAAACTGTTTTTT. Translated, it gives CASRMGGWDEKLFF.

This clone has a handful of counts. The chain is built from TRBV28 and TRBJ2-5, with 11 bases lining up with TRBD1. Germline V lookup: CDR1 MDHEN, CDR2 SYDVKM. The length of the CDR3 is 15 residues. V was clipped by 1 base and J by 7 bases; unmatched bases: 5. CDR3 in amino acids: CASSLLGQGAGTQYF. The CDR3 nucleotides are TGTGCCAGCAGTTTATTAGGACAGGGGGCTGGGACCCAGTACTTC.

The table lists this clone with a count of one. The chain carries TRBV6-6 and TRBJ2-4, with TRBD1 identical over 8 bases. This CDR3 has 15 amino acids. After removal of 5 bases from V and 4 bases from J, the junction contained 7 bases not matched to a gene. Germline V gene lookup returns CDR1 MNHNY and CDR2 SVGAGI (reference sequence). CDR3 protein: CASSLDNRGKNIQYF. The CDR3 DNA sequence: TGTGCCAGCAGTCTTGATAACAGGGGGAAAAACATTCAGTACTTC.

V is TRBV6-6 and J is TRBJ1-5; the D gene is possibly TRBD1 (5 bases). The CDR3 contains 14 residues. Germline loops: CDR1 MNHNY, CDR2 SVGAGI (reference sequence). The V and J ends lost 5 bases and 4 bases respectively, with 12 bases between them. CDR3 loop: CASSPGVGNQPQHF. The DNA of the CDR3 is TGTGCCAGCAGTCCGGGGGTAGGAAATCAGCCCCAGCATTTT.

The chain combines TRBV2 with TRBJ2-7; the match to TRBD1 covers 7 bases. Trimming removed 2 bases from V and 7 bases from J; junction bases left unmatched: 8. CDR1 is SNHLY and CDR2 is FYNNEI in the germline V gene. The CDR3 is 14 residues long. Here the CDR3 reads CASSELGQLTEQYF. CDR3 sequence (DNA): TGTGCCAGCAGTGAACTGGGACAGCTAACGGAGCAGTACTTC.

This clone was counted a few times. This chain links TRBV28 with TRBJ1-5, with TRBD1 as a possible D gene (6 bases). CDR1 and CDR2 (germline): MDHEN, SYDVKM. CDR3 length: 15 amino acids. The V and J ends lost 6 bases and 0 bases respectively, with 12 bases between them. Here the CDR3 reads CASRDSVPSNQPQHF. In DNA, the CDR3 is TGTGCCAGCAGGGACAGCGTGCCTAGCAATCAGCCCCAGCATTTT.

This chain links TRBV28 with TRBJ1-2; 9 bases agree with TRBD1. Germline V gene lookup returns CDR1 MDHEN and CDR2 SYDVKM. The CDR3 is made up of 15 amino acids. The V and J ends lost 4 bases and 4 bases, in that order; junction bases with no gene match: 7. CDR3 coding DNA: TGTGCCAGCAGTTCTACAGGGGGCCAAATCTATGGCTACACCTTC. This translates into CASSSTGGQIYGYTF.

The V gene is TRBV29-1, the J gene TRBJ1-2; D not resolved. The CDR3 contains 12 residues. Germline V lookup: CDR1 SQVTM, CDR2 ANQGSEA. Trimming left V 4 bases short and J 4 bases short, with 10 bases between. CDR3: CSVAGGSYGYTF. As DNA, the CDR3 is TGCAGCGTTGCCGGAGGCAGCTATGGCTACACCTTC.

On this clone itself: The junction does not match germline at one end; this may be a read error. Here the CDR3 DNA reads TGTGCCAGCAGCTTGGACCTAAACTATGGCTACCCCTTC. This codes for CASSLDLNYGYPF. The chain combines TRBV5-5 with TRBJ1-2; D is uncertain. The CDR3 totals 13 residues. Germline V gene data show CDR1 as SGHKS and CDR2 as YYEKEE (reference sequence). Drawing the rest from reference TRBV5-5 and TRBJ1-2, the complete variable domain is DAGVTQSPTHLIKTRGQQVTLRCSPISGHKSVSWYQQVLGQGPQFIFQYYEKEERGRGNFPDRFSARQFPNYSSELNVNALLLGDSALYLCASSLDLNYGYPFGSGTRLTVV.

The J gene is TRBJ1-6, the V gene TRBV5-1; 9 nucleotides match TRBD1. Per germline, CDR1 SGHRS and CDR2 YFSETQ. The CDR3 loop spans 18 amino acids. V lost 4 bases, J lost 8 bases, and 16 bases stayed unmatched. CDR3 loop: CASSLLFRDRVKDSPLHF. In DNA form, the CDR3 reads TGCGCCAGCAGCCTTCTATTCCGGGACAGGGTTAAGGATTCACCCCTCCACTTT.

This clone appeared once. The rearrangement links TRBV5-1 to TRBJ2-1; D possibly corresponds to TRBD1 (5 bases). The CDR3 covers 19 residues. The V gene's germline CDR1 is SGHRS and CDR2 YFSETQ. V shed 1 base and J shed 0 bases, with 20 bases lying between them. For the CDR3, the DNA is TGCGCCAGCAGCTTGCCCAACAGGAGTAATGGCTTCTCCTACAATGAGCAGTTCTTC. It translates to CASSLPNRSNGFSYNEQFF.

The V call is TRBV19, the J call TRBJ2-3; the match to TRBD1 covers 8 bases. The CDR3 has 15 amino acids. CDR1 is LNHDA and CDR2 is SQIVND in the germline V gene (reference sequence). V shed 4 bases and J 3 bases; nucleotides not matched to a gene: 6. In DNA, the CDR3 is TGTGCCAGTAGTACCGACAGGGGTTGGACAGATACGCAGTATTTT. Its translation: CASSTDRGWTDTQYF.

The rearrangement links TRBV6-5 to TRBJ1-2; tentative D call: TRBD1 (6 bases). V lost 2 bases to trimming and J lost 2 bases, with 15 bases between them. Germline-derived CDR1 and CDR2 are MNHEY and SVGAGI. The CDR3 runs 16 residues. The CDR3 is CASSYHLGASNYGYTF. Here the CDR3 DNA reads TGTGCCAGCAGTTACCACTTGGGGGCCTCGAACTATGGCTACACCTTC.